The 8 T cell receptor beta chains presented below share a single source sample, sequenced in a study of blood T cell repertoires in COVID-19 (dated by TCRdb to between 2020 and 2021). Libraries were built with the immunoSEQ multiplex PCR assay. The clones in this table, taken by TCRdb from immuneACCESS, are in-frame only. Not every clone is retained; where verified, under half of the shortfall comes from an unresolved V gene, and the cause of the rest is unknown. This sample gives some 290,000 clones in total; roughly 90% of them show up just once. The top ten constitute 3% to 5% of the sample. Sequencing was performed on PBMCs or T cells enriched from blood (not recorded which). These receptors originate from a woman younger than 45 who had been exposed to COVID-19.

The CDR3 DNA sequence: TGTGCCAGCAGAAGACAGGCCCTCTCTGGAAACACCATATATTTT. Encoded protein: CASRRQALSGNTIYF. The genes are TRBV6-5 and TRBJ1-3, with D possibly TRBD1 on 6 matching bases. The CDR3 totals 15 residues. Per the germline V gene, CDR1 is MNHEY and CDR2 is SVGAGI. The ends were cut back, 6 bases at V and 0 bases at J, with 12 bases in the middle.

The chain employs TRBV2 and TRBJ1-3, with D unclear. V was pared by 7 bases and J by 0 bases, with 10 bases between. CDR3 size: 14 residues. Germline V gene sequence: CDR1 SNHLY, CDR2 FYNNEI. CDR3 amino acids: CASTQDNSGNTIYF. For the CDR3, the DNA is TGTGCCAGCACGCAGGATAACTCTGGAAACACCATATATTTT.

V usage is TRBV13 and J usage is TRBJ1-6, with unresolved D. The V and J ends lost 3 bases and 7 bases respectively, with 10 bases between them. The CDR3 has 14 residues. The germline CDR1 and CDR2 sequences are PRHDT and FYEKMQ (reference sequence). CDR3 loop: CASSLLGGNSPLHF. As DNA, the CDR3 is TGTGCCAGCAGCTTGCTGGGAGGCAATTCACCCCTCCACTTT.

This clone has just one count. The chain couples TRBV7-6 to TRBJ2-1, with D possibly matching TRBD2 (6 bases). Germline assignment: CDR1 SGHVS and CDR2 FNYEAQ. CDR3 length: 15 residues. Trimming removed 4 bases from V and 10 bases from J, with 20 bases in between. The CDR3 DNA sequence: TGTGCCAGCAGCTACTACCAGGAGGGCGTCGGCGAGCAGTTCTTC. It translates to CASSYYQEGVGEQFF.

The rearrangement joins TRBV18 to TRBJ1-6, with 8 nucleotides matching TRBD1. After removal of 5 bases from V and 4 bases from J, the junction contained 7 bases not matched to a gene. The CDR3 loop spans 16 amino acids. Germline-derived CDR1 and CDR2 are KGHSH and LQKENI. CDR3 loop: CASSLRQGTYNSPLHF. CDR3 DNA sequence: TGTGCCAGCTCATTACGACAGGGGACGTATAATTCACCCCTCCACTTT.

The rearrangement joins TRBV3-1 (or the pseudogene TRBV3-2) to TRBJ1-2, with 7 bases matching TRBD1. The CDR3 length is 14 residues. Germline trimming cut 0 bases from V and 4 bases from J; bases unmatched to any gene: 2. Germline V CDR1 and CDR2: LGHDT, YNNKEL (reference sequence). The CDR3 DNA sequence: TGTGCCAGCAGCCAAGAAGGGGGCGGCTATGGCTACACCTTC. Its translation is CASSQEGGGYGYTF.

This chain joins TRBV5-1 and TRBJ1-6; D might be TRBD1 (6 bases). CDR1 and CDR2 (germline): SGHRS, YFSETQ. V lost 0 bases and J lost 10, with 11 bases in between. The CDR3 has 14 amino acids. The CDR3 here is CASSLDRVVSPLHF. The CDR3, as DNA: TGCGCCAGCAGCTTGGACAGGGTCGTATCACCCCTCCACTTT.

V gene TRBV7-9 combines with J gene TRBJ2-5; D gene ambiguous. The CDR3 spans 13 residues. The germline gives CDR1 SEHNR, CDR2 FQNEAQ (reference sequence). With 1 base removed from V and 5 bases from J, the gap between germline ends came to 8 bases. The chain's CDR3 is CASSLGRTETQYF. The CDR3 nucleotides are TGTGCCAGCAGCTTAGGTAGAACGGAGACCCAGTACTTC.